This is a list of T cell receptor beta chains from one sample in a study of blood T cell repertoires in COVID-19. Sequenced by immunoSEQ multiplex PCR; TCRdb stores in-frame clones only, minus some. The sample holds around 200,000 clones, around nine tenths seen once. Sequences were obtained from peripheral blood. These receptors all stem from a woman between 18 and 29 years old who had recovered from COVID-19. Both conserved end residues are part of each CDR3. D genes are given only for firm matches. Size is omitted from some rows. Given values are once, few, many or a class for expanded clones.

NA,TRBJ1-4,NA,TRBV9,TGTGCCAGCAGCGCCGGACCCCAGGGTGTGAATGAAAAACTGTTTTTT,CASSAGPQGVNEKLFF
NA,TRBJ2-1,NA,TRBV24-1,TGTGCCACCAGTGATTTCGGGGTAACTAGTAAAAATGAGCAGTTCTTC,CATSDFGVTSKNEQFF
once,TRBJ2-5,NA,TRBV12-3/TRBV12-4,TGTGCCAGCGGAGCACTTGTGACCCAGTACTTC,CASGALVTQYF
once,TRBJ1-3,NA,TRBV30,TGTGCCTGGAGGTACACAGGGTTGCCCCACTCTGGAAACACCATATATTTT,CAWRYTGLPHSGNTIYF
NA,TRBJ1-6,NA,TRBV21-1,TGTGCCAGACCCCAGGGGGCAAAATCACCCCTCCACTTT,CARPQGAKSPLHF
NA,TRBJ1-6,NA,TRBV27,TGTGCCAGCAGTTTAACAGGGAGTGGGGATTCACCCCTCCACTTT,CASSLTGSGDSPLHF
NA,TRBJ2-7,NA,TRBV15,TGTGCCACCAGCAGAGAACTAGAATCTTTCGAGCAGTACTTC,CATSRELESFEQYF
NA,TRBJ2-2,TRBD2,TRBV27,TGTGCCAGCCCAAGACTAGCGGGGGGTAACACCGGGGAGCTGTTTTTT,CASPRLAGGNTGELFF
NA,TRBJ1-3,NA,TRBV7-9,TGTGCCAGCAGCTCGGGACTCAGAAACACCATATATTTT,CASSSGLRNTIYF
NA,TRBJ2-1,TRBD2,TRBV6-6,TGTGCCAGCAGCCAACTAGCGGGGACCTACAATGAGCAGTTCTTC,CASSQLAGTYNEQFF
NA,TRBJ1-1,TRBD1,TRBV4-1,TGCGCCAGCAGCCACCGCTCTCTGACAGGGGGCGGCACTGAAGCTTTCTTT,CASSHRSLTGGGTEAFF
NA,TRBJ1-1,TRBD1,TRBV7-9,TGTGCCAGCAGCTTAATGACAGGGCAGGGAGCTTTCTTT,CASSLMTGQGAFF
once,TRBJ2-6,NA,TRBV6-5,TGTGCCAGCACCCAAACCGGGGGGGCCAACGTCCTGACTTTC,CASTQTGGANVLTF
NA,TRBJ1-1,NA,TRBV4-3,TGCGCCAGCAGCCAAGATATACAGGGCCGCGAAACTGAAGCTTTCTTT,CASSQDIQGRETEAFF
NA,TRBJ2-3,NA,TRBV6-5,TGTGCCAGCAGTTTGTCAGGAACAGATACGCAGTATTTT,CASSLSGTDTQYF
NA,TRBJ2-1,NA,TRBV7-9,TGTGCCAGCAGCTATGATACTAGTGATGATGTTAACAATGAGCAGTTCTTC,CASSYDTSDDVNNEQFF
NA,TRBJ1-2,TRBD1,TRBV6-2/TRBV6-3,TGTGCCAGCAGTTCACACTCCGGGACAGGGTATGATGGCTACACCTTC,CASSSHSGTGYDGYTF
NA,TRBJ1-1,TRBD1,TRBV6-5,TGTGCCAGCAGTTACGGGACAGCGAACACTGAAGCTTTCTTT,CASSYGTANTEAFF
NA,TRBJ1-6,NA,TRBV5-5,TGTGCCAGCAGCTTGGAGGTCACTGACTTTTCCTATAATTCACCCCTCCACTTT,CASSLEVTDFSYNSPLHF
once,TRBJ2-2,NA,TRBV2,TGTGCCAGCAGCGTGGACAGCCCGGCGAACACCGGGGAGCTGTTTTTT,CASSVDSPANTGELFF
NA,TRBJ1-2,TRBD1,TRBV5-1,TGCGCCAGCAGCTGGGGACAGGCTAACTATGGCTACACCTTC,CASSWGQANYGYTF
NA,TRBJ2-1,NA,TRBV9,TGTGCCAGCAGCGCGGAAGGACAGACCTTCTCCTACAATGAGCAGTTCTTC,CASSAEGQTFSYNEQFF
NA,TRBJ2-7,TRBD2,TRBV6-2/TRBV6-3,TGTGCCAGCAGCTGGAAACTAGCGGGCGAGCAGTACTTC,CASSWKLAGEQYF
NA,TRBJ2-6,TRBD2,TRBV18,TGTGCCAGCAGTCCGCCAACCCGGACTAGCAGAAACTCTGGGGCCAACGTCCTGACTTTC,CASSPPTRTSRNSGANVLTF
NA,TRBJ2-2,TRBD2,TRBV29-1,TGCAGCGTTGCAGGACAGCGGGGGGCCCCGAACACCGGGGAGCTGTTTTTT,CSVAGQRGAPNTGELFF
NA,TRBJ2-1,NA,TRBV9,TGTGCCAGCAGCGTAGTAGGAGGCTGGGATGAGCAGTTCTTC,CASSVVGGWDEQFF
NA,TRBJ2-3,NA,TRBV5-4,TGTGCCAGCAGCCAAGCGACTAGTGCGCCCACAGATACGCAGTATTTT,CASSQATSAPTDTQYF
NA,TRBJ2-2,NA,TRBV24-1,TGTGCCACCAGTGATCTCGGGGAGCTGTTTTTT,CATSDLGELFF
NA,TRBJ1-2,NA,TRBV4-1,TGCGCCAGCAGCCAAGGCTTCGGACAGTGGAACTATGGCTACACCTTC,CASSQGFGQWNYGYTF
once,TRBJ1-1,TRBD1,TRBV7-3,TGTGCCAGCAGCTTAACGGGCCTCGGGACAGGGACGGGTGAAGCTTTCTTT,CASSLTGLGTGTGEAFF
NA,TRBJ2-3,NA,TRBV7-3,TGTGCCAGCAGCTCCCAGACAGGAATGGATACGCAGTATTTT,CASSSQTGMDTQYF
NA,TRBJ1-2,TRBD1,TRBV6-2/TRBV6-3,TGTGCCAGCAGTTACTCGGACAGGGGGGCCGGTGGCTACACCTTC,CASSYSDRGAGGYTF
NA,TRBJ2-1,TRBD2,TRBV11-3,TGTGCCAGCAGCTTAGGGGTGACTAGCGGGGGGGCGGATGAGCAGTTCTTC,CASSLGVTSGGADEQFF
once,TRBJ2-1,TRBD2,TRBV27,TGTGCCAGCAGTTTTAGTGGGTGGGGTAGCGGGAGGGCCAGAAATGAGCAGTTCTTC,CASSFSGWGSGRARNEQFF
NA,TRBJ2-2,TRBD2,TRBV5-4,TGTGCCAGCAGCCCCGGGGGGGTAAACACCGGGGAGCTGTTTTTT,CASSPGGVNTGELFF
NA,TRBJ2-3,NA,TRBV11-3,TGTGCCAGCAGCTTAGGAATTACCTCCGGAGATACGCAGTATTTT,CASSLGITSGDTQYF
once,TRBJ2-3,NA,TRBV11-2,TGTGCCAGCAGCTTACGTGTCGGGCGGGGCTTCACAGATACGCAGTATTTT,CASSLRVGRGFTDTQYF
few,TRBJ1-2,NA,TRBV6-5,TGTGCCAGCAGTCCCGGGGAGGATGGCTACACCTTC,CASSPGEDGYTF
once,TRBJ1-2,TRBD1,TRBV5-1,TGCGCCAGCAGCTACGGACAGGGGGCCAACTATGGCTACACCTTC,CASSYGQGANYGYTF
NA,TRBJ2-3,NA,TRBV18,TGTGCCAGCTCACCAGCGGGAGATACGCAGTATTTT,CASSPAGDTQYF
once,TRBJ2-5,NA,TRBV7-3,TGTGCCAGCAGCCCGGGACAATACCAAGAGACCCAGTACTTC,CASSPGQYQETQYF
NA,TRBJ2-6,NA,TRBV5-4,TGTGCCAGCAGCGATGGGCCGTTTGGGGCCAACGTCCTGACTTTC,CASSDGPFGANVLTF
NA,TRBJ1-5,NA,TRBV10-3,TGTGCCATCGCTGAGGTTGGCAATCAGCCCCAGCATTTT,CAIAEVGNQPQHF
NA,TRBJ1-2,TRBD1,TRBV2,TGTGCCAGCAGGGGGACAGGACTTAACTATGGCTACACCTTC,CASRGTGLNYGYTF
NA,TRBJ1-1,TRBD1,TRBV2,TGTGCCAGCAGTGAGTCAGGGGGGTGGACTGAAGCTTTCTTT,CASSESGGWTEAFF
NA,TRBJ2-5,TRBD1,TRBV19,TGTGCCAGTAAGAGGACAGGGGGCCAAGAGACCCAGTACTTC,CASKRTGGQETQYF
NA,TRBJ1-1,TRBD1,TRBV6-5,TGTGCCAGCAGTCATAAGACAGGGGGGTCTGAAGCTTTCTTT,CASSHKTGGSEAFF
NA,TRBJ2-5,NA,TRBV7-3,TGTGCCAGCAGCCCGTCCCCGGTCCGGCAAGAGACCCAGTACTTC,CASSPSPVRQETQYF
once,TRBJ2-5,NA,TRBV2,TGTGCCAGCTCAGGGCTAGAGACCCAGTACTTC,CASSGLETQYF
NA,TRBJ1-2,NA,TRBV4-3,TGCGCCAGCAGCCAAGAATATGGGGACGGACTAAACTATGGCTACACCTTC,CASSQEYGDGLNYGYTF
once,TRBJ2-5,TRBD2,TRBV18,TGTGCCAGCTCACCAGTACTAGCGGGGGGTCAAGAGACCCAGTACTTC,CASSPVLAGGQETQYF
NA,TRBJ2-3,NA,TRBV9,TGTGCCAGCAGCGACACCTGGGGGAGGATTACAGATACGCAGTATTTT,CASSDTWGRITDTQYF
NA,TRBJ1-1,TRBD1,TRBV19,TGTGCCAGTAGTTACAGGGGTATAAACACTGAAGCTTTCTTT,CASSYRGINTEAFF
NA,TRBJ2-1,NA,TRBV5-4,TGTGCCAGCAGCTTTTGGGAGAGCTCCTACAATGAGCAGTTCTTC,CASSFWESSYNEQFF
NA,TRBJ1-1,NA,TRBV19,TGTGCTACAGGACGGAACACTGAAGCTTTCTTT,CATGRNTEAFF
NA,TRBJ1-6,NA,TRBV7-2,TGTGCCAGCAGCTTAACAAAATATAATTCACCCCTCCACTTT,CASSLTKYNSPLHF
NA,TRBJ2-6,NA,TRBV29-1,TGCAGCGTTGAAGAGAGGGCCGGGGCCAACGTCCTGACTTTC,CSVEERAGANVLTF